This T cell receptor (beta chain) came from a study of T-cell memory formation after mild COVID-19. Study information: For the most part, TCR clusters were specific to one donor. General study findings and limits: CD8+ contracting clones occupied EMRA, while CD4+ ones occupied mainly CM and EM. Clonal second-wave expansions that peaked on day 37 had unconfirmed SARS-CoV-2 specificity.

For this clonotype: Its antigen is currently unknown.

Between the trimmed V and J ends, which lost 5 bases and 1 base, there was a span of 17 bases. Germline lookup yields CDR1 DFQATT and CDR2 SNEGSKA (reference sequence). The CDR3 length is 15 residues. 5'RACE with constant-segment primers yielded barcoded, UMI-tagged TCR alpha and TCR beta cDNA libraries. MiXCR, run by TCRdb on the 5' RACE reads, gives a single entry per CDR3 protein. Of around 470,000 distinct CDR3 sequences in the sample, roughly 20% were seen once. The J gene is TRBJ1-2, the V gene TRBV20-1; a weak D match, TRBD1 (5 bases). This receptor was obtained from an adult woman who had mild COVID-19 (a few samples of this study predate the infection). Cell type and time point are not known. The sample consisted of PBMCs or a T cell subset sorted from them (not recorded which). CDR3 protein: CSAPTPGKNNYGYTF. The CDR3 nucleotides read TGCAGTGCTCCTACCCCAGGGAAGAATAACTATGGCTACACCTTC.